The source of this T cell receptor (beta chain) is a study of OX40 agonist ivuxolimab in advanced cancers. Assay: immunoSEQ multiplex PCR; the TCRdb copy retains only in-frame clones and omits some. The sample shows 50,000 to 65,000 clones, less than 90% of them seen only once. As to this clone: Its antigen is not identified.

Broader study findings: At 0.1 to 3.0 mg/kg, clonal expansion of CD4+ and CD8+ blood T cells had occurred by week 6.

Germline V gives CDR1 MGHRA, CDR2 YSYEKL. Deletions cut 0 bases from V and 0 bases from J, with 21 bases between. This CDR3 region has 20 residues. This specimen consisted of CD4+ or CD8+ T cells sorted from blood, obtained in a trial of the OX40 agonist ivuxolimab. The TCR originated in an adult with an advanced solid tumor such as melanoma, head and neck, liver or kidney cancer. The chain uses TRBV4-1 and TRBJ1-3; D ambiguous. The CDR3 coding sequence is TGCGCCAGCAGCCAAGATCGAGGGCGGGCTACCCTAAGCTCTGGAAACACCATATATTTT. Its protein is CASSQDRGRATLSSGNTIYF.